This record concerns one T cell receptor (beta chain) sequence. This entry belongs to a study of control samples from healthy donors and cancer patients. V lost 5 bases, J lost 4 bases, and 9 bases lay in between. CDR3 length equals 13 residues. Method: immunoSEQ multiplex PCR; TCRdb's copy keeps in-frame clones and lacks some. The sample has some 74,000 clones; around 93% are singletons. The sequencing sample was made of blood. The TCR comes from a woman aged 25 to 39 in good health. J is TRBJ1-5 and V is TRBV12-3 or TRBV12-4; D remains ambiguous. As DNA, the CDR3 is TGTGCCAGCAGTGGTGACGGGAATCAGCCCCAGCATTTT. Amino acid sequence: CASSGDGNQPQHF.